These 15 T cell receptor beta chains were all obtained from the same sample, sequenced in a study of T-cell reconstitution after alpha-beta-depleted transplantation in children. Unique molecular identifiers were incorporated into the prepared TCRbeta library. MiXCR was run by TCRdb on the PCR reads, yielding one entry per CDR3 protein. The sample has about 190,000 distinct CDR3 sequences, approximately 12% seen once. Here the sequenced sample was PBMCs, taken before TCRalphabeta/CD19-depleted stem cell transplant. The receptors originated from a boy between 2 and 10 years old with acute myeloid leukemia, due to receive a stem cell transplant.

This clonotype has ten or more counts. The CDR3 is CSAAPREGLGTEAFF. The DNA of the CDR3 is TGCAGTGCTGCCCCTAGGGAAGGGTTAGGCACTGAAGCTTTCTTT. This chain uses TRBV20-1 with TRBJ1-1, with unresolved D. CDR3 length equals 15 residues. Germline V gene sequence: CDR1 DFQATT, CDR2 SNEGSKA (reference sequence). Trimming cost V 5 bases and J 4 bases, with 20 bases left between them.

This clonotype has ten or more counts. The DNA of the CDR3 is TGTGCCAGCAAGGGAGGGAATCAGCCCCAGCATTTT. Encoded protein: CASKGGNQPQHF. The J gene is TRBJ1-5, the V gene TRBV28; D remains ambiguous. This CDR3 is 12 amino acids long. The ends were cut back, 7 bases at V and 4 bases at J, with 8 bases in the middle. The germline V gene has CDR1 MDHEN and CDR2 SYDVKM. The complete variable domain, with remaining parts taken from reference TRBV28 and TRBJ1-5, reads DVKVTQSSRYLVKRTGEKVFLECVQDMDHENMFWYRQDPGLGLRLIYFSYDVKMKEKGDIPEGYSVSREKKERFSLILESASTNQTSMYLCASKGGNQPQHFGDGTRLSIL.

This clonotype was detected many times. In DNA form, the CDR3 reads TGCAGTGCTCGGGACTACGAGCAGTACTTC. Protein sequence: CSARDYEQYF. This chain joins TRBV20-1 and TRBJ2-7, with D perhaps matching TRBD2 (5 bases). The length of the CDR3 is 10 residues. Germline CDR1 and CDR2: DFQATT and SNEGSKA (reference sequence). The V end lost 5 bases, the J end lost 3 bases, and 5 bases lay between the germline ends.

The sample holds one count of this clonotype. A much larger clone sits a single nucleotide away, making a read error possible. The chain links TRBV29-1 to TRBJ1-2; possibly TRBD1 for D (6 bases). The CDR3 runs to 14 residues. Looked up from germline, CDR1 is SQVTM and CDR2 is ANQGSEA. The CDR3 loop is CNPSGTNTSYGYTF. The CDR3 DNA reads TGCAATCCTTCCGGGACAAATACTAGCTATGGCTACACCTTC.

This clonotype was seen at least ten times. The genes are TRBV5-1 and TRBJ2-2, with TRBD1 as a possible D gene (6 bases). V dropped 2 bases and J dropped 4 bases, with 9 bases sitting between them. CDR3 length: 14 residues. Germline lookup yields CDR1 SGHRS and CDR2 YFSETQ. The CDR3 DNA is TGCGCCAGCAGCTTCACAGGGATCACCGGGGAGCTGTTTTTT. This codes for CASSFTGITGELFF.

This clonotype was recorded at least ten times. V usage is TRBV11-2 and J usage is TRBJ2-5, with D possibly TRBD2 on 5 matching bases. CDR3 length: 14 residues. Trimming cost V 3 bases and J 5 bases, with 13 bases left between them. The V gene's germline CDR1 is SGHAT and CDR2 FQNNGV. CDR3 DNA: TGTGCCAGCAGCTTTCAGGCTAGCCTCGAGACCCAGTACTTC. Protein: CASSFQASLETQYF. Looking up the rest from reference TRBV11-2 and TRBJ2-5 gives the full variable domain: EAGVAQSPRYKIIEKRQSVAFWCNPISGHATLYWYQQILGQGPKLLIQFQNNGVVDDSQLPKDRFSAERLKGVDSTLKIQPAKLEDSAVYLCASSFQASLETQYFGPGTRLLVL.

This clonotype was detected ten times or more. The V and J genes are TRBV3-1 and TRBJ2-7; D is ambiguous. V lost 6 bases and J 7 bases, leaving 16 bases between the germline ends. The CDR3 sequence is 13 residues long. Germline V gives CDR1 LGHDT, CDR2 YNNKEL (reference sequence). In nucleotides, the CDR3 is TGTGCCAGCAGAAGTGGAAATTTCGGTGAGCAGTACTTC. Protein sequence: CASRSGNFGEQYF.

At least ten counts were recorded for this clonotype. The V gene is TRBV4-2, the J gene TRBJ2-3; tentative D call: TRBD2 (6 bases). V lost 0 bases, J lost 4 bases, and 8 bases lay in between. In germline, CDR1 is LGHNA, CDR2 YNFKEQ. The CDR3 is 14 amino acids. CDR3 protein: CASSQDGGSDTQYF. CDR3 DNA: TGTGCCAGCAGCCAAGATGGGGGGTCAGATACGCAGTATTTT.

As to this clonotype: A read error is possible here, since a much larger clone lies one base away. DNA for the CDR3: TGCGCCAGCAGCCAGGCTAAGACCGGAGTCGGGACCTACGAGCAGTACTTC. This codes for CASSQAKTGVGTYEQYF. The V call is TRBV4-1, the J call TRBJ2-7; a weak D match, TRBD2 (5 bases). The V gene lost 3 bases and the J gene lost 2 bases, with 20 bases spanning the gap. The CDR3 is made up of 17 amino acids. Per the germline V gene, CDR1 is MGHRA and CDR2 is YSYEKL.

This clonotype was detected ten times or more. The chain recombines TRBV4-1 with TRBJ2-1; D unclear. The germline gives CDR1 MGHRA, CDR2 YSYEKL. V was pared by 1 base and J by 7 bases, with 5 bases between. This CDR3 comprises 12 residues. The CDR3 coding sequence is TGCGCCAGCAGCCAAGTAGGGAATGAGCAGTTCTTC. This codes for CASSQVGNEQFF.

The table lists this clonotype with many counts. The CDR3 here is CASSTTGGTSYEQYF. The CDR3 DNA sequence: TGTGCCAGCAGTACCACAGGGGGTACCTCCTACGAGCAGTACTTC. The J gene is TRBJ2-7, the V gene TRBV3-1; 8 bases align to TRBD1. J gave up 0 bases and V 6 bases, and 7 bases lay outside the gene matches. Germline lookup yields CDR1 LGHDT and CDR2 YNNKEL (reference sequence). This CDR3 has 15 residues.

CDR3: CASSTGTMEQYV. The CDR3 DNA follows: TGTGCCAGCAGCACGGGGACTATGGAGCAGTACGTC. This chain connects TRBV5-6 to TRBJ2-7, with 7 bases that match TRBD2. Germline values: CDR1 SGHDT, CDR2 YYEEEE. V was pared by 4 bases and J by 7 bases, with 5 bases of the junction left unmatched. This CDR3 contains 12 residues.

This clonotype qualifies as medium-sized (0.01 to 0.1%). V and J are TRBV10-2 and TRBJ1-1; TRBD1 might be the D (6 bases). In germline, CDR1 is WSHSY, CDR2 SAAADI. The CDR3 extends over 12 amino acids. Deletions cut 2 bases from V and 8 bases from J, with 9 bases between. CDR3: CASSEPGHEAFF. The CDR3 nucleotides read TGCGCCAGCAGTGAGCCGGGACACGAAGCTTTCTTT.

This clonotype was counted ten times or more. The V call is TRBV4-1, the J call TRBJ2-5; D is undetermined. Germline CDR1 and CDR2: MGHRA and YSYEKL. The CDR3 consists of 13 residues. The V and J ends lost 3 bases and 5 bases respectively, with 10 bases between them. The CDR3, as DNA: TGCGCCAGCAGCCATCCCAGGTCGGAGACCCAGTACTTC. This sequence encodes CASSHPRSETQYF.

Concerning this clonotype itself: A junction boundary mismatches the germline segment, possibly from a read error. The chain has TRBV28 and TRBJ1-3, with no clear D. Germline V lookup: CDR1 MDHEN, CDR2 SYDVKM. The CDR3 consists of 14 residues. The CDR3 here is CASSLRSTGNTLYF. The DNA of the CDR3 is TGTGCCAGCAGTTTACGGAGTACTGGAAACACCTTATATTTT.